This entry describes one TCR beta chain. The target antigen is unknown. A J-beta primer mix and a sample-barcoded 5' primer were used in a second PCR of about 7 to 12 cycles. TCRdb re-analysed the 5' RACE reads in MiXCR, keeping a single row per CDR3 protein. The sample consists of a few hundred thousand distinct CDR3 sequences, roughly half of them appearing once. The CDR3 sequence is 14 residues long. V shed 3 bases and J 9 bases; nucleotides not matched to a gene: 5. Germline CDR1 is PRHDT and CDR2 is FYEKMQ (reference sequence). The authors drew about 10 milliliters of peripheral blood from each donor. These data come from a study of blood T cells in healthy people across ages. Study results and caveats: PBMCs were not sorted, which prevented a conclusive comparison of naive versus antigen-experienced cells.

Sequencing was carried out using blood. The chain uses TRBV13 and TRBJ2-6, with 7 bases matching TRBD2. This receptor was taken from a man in his 60s in good health. The CDR3 loop is CASSFGLEVNVLTF. In nucleotides, the CDR3 is TGTGCCAGCAGCTTCGGACTAGAAGTCAACGTCCTGACTTTC.